This TCR beta chain was captured in a study of blood T cell repertoires in COVID-19. Turning to the study itself: The United States, Italy and Spain supplied acute and convalescent COVID-19 samples. Sample material is recorded as cDNA or gDNA derived from T cells, B-cell-depleted T cells, or PBMCs.

Clinical histories supplied by participants themselves formed the basis of cohort assignment. Using immunoSEQ multiplex PCR, the repertoire was profiled, and TCRdb retains in-frame clones only, with some absent. Of fewer than 500,000 clones in the sample, nearly 90% are singletons; the top ten hold under 2.5%. Per germline, CDR1 LNHDA and CDR2 SQIVND (reference sequence). CDR3 length equals 15 residues. V lost 4 bases, J lost 0 bases, and 6 bases stayed unmatched. Specimen: PBMCs or T cells enriched from blood (not recorded which). The clonotype originates from a woman younger than 30 with acute COVID-19. This rearrangement joins TRBV19 to TRBJ2-7; 7 positions agree with TRBD1. Here the CDR3 reads CASSRGRDSSYEQYF. As DNA, the CDR3 is TGTGCCAGTAGTAGAGGTCGGGACAGCTCCTACGAGCAGTACTTC.